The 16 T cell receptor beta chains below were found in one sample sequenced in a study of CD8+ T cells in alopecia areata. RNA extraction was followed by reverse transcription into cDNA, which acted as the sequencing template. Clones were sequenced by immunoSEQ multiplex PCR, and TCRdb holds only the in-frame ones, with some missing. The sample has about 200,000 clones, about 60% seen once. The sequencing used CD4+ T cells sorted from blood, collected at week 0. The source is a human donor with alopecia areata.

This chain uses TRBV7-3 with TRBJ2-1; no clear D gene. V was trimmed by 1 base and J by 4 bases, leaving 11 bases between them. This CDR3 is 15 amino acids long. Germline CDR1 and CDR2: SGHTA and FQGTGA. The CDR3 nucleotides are TGTGCCAGCAGCTTAATCTTTGGGCGGTACAATGAGCAGTTCTTC. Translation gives CASSLIFGRYNEQFF.

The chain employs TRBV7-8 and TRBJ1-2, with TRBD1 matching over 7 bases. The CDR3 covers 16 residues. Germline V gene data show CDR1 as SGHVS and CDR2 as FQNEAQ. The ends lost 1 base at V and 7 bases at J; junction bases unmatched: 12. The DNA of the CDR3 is TGTGCCAGCAGCTTAGGAAGTTCCGGGACAGTGGTTGGCTACACCTTC. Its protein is CASSLGSSGTVVGYTF. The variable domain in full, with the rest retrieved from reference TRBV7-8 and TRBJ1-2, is GAGVSQSPRYKVAKRGQDVALRCDPISGHVSLFWYQQALGQGPEFLTYFQNEAQLDKSGLPSDRFFAERPEGSVSTLKIQRTQQEDSAVYLCASSLGSSGTVVGYTFGSGTRLTVV.

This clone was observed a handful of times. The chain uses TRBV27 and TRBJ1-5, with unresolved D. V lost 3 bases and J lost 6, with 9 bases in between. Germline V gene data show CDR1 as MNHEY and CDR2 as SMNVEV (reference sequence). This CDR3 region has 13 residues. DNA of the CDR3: TGTGCCAGCAGTTTCAGACATCCTCAGCCCCAGCATTTT. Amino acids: CASSFRHPQPQHF.

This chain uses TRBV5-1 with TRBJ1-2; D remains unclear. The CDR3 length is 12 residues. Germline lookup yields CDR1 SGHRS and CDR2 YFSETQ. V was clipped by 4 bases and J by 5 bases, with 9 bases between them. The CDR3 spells CASSPAEYGYTF. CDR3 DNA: TGCGCCAGCAGCCCAGCGGAATATGGCTACACCTTC.

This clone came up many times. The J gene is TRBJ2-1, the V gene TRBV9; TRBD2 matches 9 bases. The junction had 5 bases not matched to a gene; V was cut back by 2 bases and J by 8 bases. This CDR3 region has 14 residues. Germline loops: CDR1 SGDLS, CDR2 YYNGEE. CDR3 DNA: TGTGCCAGCAGCGTTTCTAGCGGGGTCCATGAGCAGTTCTTC. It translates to CASSVSSGVHEQFF.

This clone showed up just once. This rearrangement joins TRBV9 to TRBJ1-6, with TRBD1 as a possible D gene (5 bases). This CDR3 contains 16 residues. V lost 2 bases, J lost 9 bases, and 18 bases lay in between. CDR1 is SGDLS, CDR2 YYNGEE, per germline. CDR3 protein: CASSVTPWDGASPLHF. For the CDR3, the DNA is TGTGCCAGCAGCGTTACCCCCTGGGACGGTGCTTCACCCCTCCACTTT.

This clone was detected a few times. This CDR3 is CAWTGVFGLGSEQFF. For the CDR3, the DNA is TGTGCCTGGACGGGGGTTTTCGGACTAGGAAGTGAGCAGTTCTTC. This sequence joins TRBV30 and TRBJ2-1; 7 nucleotides line up with TRBD2. This CDR3 is 15 amino acids long. Looked up from germline, CDR1 is GTSNPN and CDR2 is SVGIG (reference sequence). With V trimmed by 4 bases and J by 9 bases, 15 bases remained unmatched.

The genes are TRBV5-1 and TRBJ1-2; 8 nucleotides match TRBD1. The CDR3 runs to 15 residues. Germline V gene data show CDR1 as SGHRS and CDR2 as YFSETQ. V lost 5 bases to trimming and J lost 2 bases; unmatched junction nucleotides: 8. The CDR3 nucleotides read TGCGCCAGCAGTTCCGGACAGGGCAGAAACTATGGCTACACCTTC. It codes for CASSSGQGRNYGYTF.

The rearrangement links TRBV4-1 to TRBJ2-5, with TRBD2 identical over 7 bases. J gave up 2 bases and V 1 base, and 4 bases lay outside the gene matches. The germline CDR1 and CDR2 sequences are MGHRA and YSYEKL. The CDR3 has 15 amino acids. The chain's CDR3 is CASSQGASGQETQYF. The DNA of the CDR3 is TGCGCCAGCAGCCAAGGGGCTAGCGGACAAGAGACCCAGTACTTC.

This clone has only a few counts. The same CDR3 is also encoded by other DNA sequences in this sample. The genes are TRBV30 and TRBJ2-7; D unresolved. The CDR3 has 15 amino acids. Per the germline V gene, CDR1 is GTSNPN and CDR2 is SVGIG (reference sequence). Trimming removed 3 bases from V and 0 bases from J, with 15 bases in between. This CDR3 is CAWSPTSGGSYEQYF. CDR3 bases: TGTGCCTGGAGCCCGACTTCGGGCGGCTCCTACGAGCAGTACTTC.

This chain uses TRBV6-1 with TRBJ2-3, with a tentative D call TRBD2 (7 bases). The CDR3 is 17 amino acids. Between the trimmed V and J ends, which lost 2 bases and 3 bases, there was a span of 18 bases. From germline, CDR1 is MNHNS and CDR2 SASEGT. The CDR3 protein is CASSENNGGGLTDTQYF. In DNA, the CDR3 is TGTGCCAGCAGTGAAAATAATGGCGGGGGCTTAACAGATACGCAGTATTTT.

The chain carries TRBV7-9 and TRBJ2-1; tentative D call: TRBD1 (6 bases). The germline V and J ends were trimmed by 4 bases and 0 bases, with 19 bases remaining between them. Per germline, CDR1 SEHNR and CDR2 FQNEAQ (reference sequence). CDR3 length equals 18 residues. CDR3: CASSSTGLDMSSYNEQFF. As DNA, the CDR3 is TGTGCCAGCAGCTCAACAGGGTTGGACATGAGCTCCTACAATGAGCAGTTCTTC.

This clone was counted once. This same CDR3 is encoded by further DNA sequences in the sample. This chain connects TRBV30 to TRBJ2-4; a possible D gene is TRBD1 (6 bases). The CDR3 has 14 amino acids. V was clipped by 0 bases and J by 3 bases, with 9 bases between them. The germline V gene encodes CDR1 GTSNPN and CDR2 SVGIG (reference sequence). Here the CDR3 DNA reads TGTGCCTGGAGTGTAGGGGGAAACAAAAACATTCAGTACTTC. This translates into CAWSVGGNKNIQYF.

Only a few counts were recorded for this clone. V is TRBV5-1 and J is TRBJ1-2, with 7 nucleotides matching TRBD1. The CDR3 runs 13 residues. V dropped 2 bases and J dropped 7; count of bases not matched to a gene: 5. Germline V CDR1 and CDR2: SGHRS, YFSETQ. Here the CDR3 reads CASSLQTGSGYTF. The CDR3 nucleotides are TGCGCCAGCAGCTTACAGACAGGGAGTGGCTACACCTTC.

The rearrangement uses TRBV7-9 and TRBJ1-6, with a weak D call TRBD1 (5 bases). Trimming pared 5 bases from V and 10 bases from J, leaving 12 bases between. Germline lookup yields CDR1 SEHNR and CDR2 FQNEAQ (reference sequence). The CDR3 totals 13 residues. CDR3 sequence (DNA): TGTGCCAGCAGCCCGAGGGACGGGTCACCCCTCCACTTT. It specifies CASSPRDGSPLHF.

The CDR3 sequence: CSVHYNTGINEQFF. Here the CDR3 DNA reads TGCAGCGTTCATTATAACACCGGGATCAATGAGCAGTTCTTC. The chain recombines TRBV29-1 with TRBJ2-1, with D possibly TRBD2 on 5 matching bases. The CDR3 has 14 amino acids. With 5 bases removed from V and 6 bases from J, the gap between germline ends came to 17 bases. Germline V CDR1 and CDR2: SQVTM, ANQGSEA.